Following are 18 T cell receptor beta chains from one sample sequenced in a study of CD8+ T cells in alopecia areata. Investigators isolated RNA and reverse transcribed it into cDNA to act as the sequencing template. Sequencing was performed with immunoSEQ multiplex PCR; in TCRdb, only in-frame clones are kept and a portion is missing. This sample has roughly 130,000 clones, with 45% to 65% found just once. Sequenced material: CD4+ T cells sorted from blood, taken at week 0. The receptor set was obtained from a human donor with alopecia areata.

The chain recombines TRBV27 with TRBJ2-7; 10 bases fit TRBD1. Germline-derived CDR1 and CDR2 are MNHEY and SMNVEV (reference sequence). V was pared by 3 bases and J by 1 base, with 3 bases of the junction left unmatched. The CDR3 has 15 amino acids. The CDR3: CASSLGQGRSYEQYF. The CDR3, as DNA: TGTGCCAGCAGTTTGGGACAGGGGAGATCCTACGAGCAGTACTTC.

About this clone itself: An end of the junction differs from the germline gene, which may be a read error. The V call is TRBV7-9, the J call TRBJ1-2; D ambiguous. From germline, CDR1 is SEHNR and CDR2 FQNEAQ (reference sequence). There are 15 residues in the CDR3. CDR3 residues: CTSSLNRAYNYGYTF. CDR3 in DNA: TGTACCAGCAGCTTAAATCGCGCCTATAACTATGGCTACACCTTC.

The V and J genes are TRBV28 and TRBJ1-2; D unclear. Between the trimmed V and J ends, which lost 3 bases and 2 bases, there was a span of 10 bases. The germline V gene encodes CDR1 MDHEN and CDR2 SYDVKM. This CDR3 has 14 amino acids. CDR3 nucleotides: TGTGCCAGCAGTTTGCCGAGGGAGAACTATGGCTACACCTTC. Translation: CASSLPRENYGYTF.

The chain joins TRBV7-2 to TRBJ2-1, with TRBD2 identical over 10 bases. The CDR3 length is 14 residues. V lost 3 bases, J lost 8 bases, and 4 bases stayed unmatched. From germline, CDR1 is SGHTA and CDR2 FQGNSA. CDR3 amino acids: CASSLRLAGDEQFF. The CDR3, as DNA: TGTGCCAGCAGCTTGAGGCTAGCGGGAGATGAGCAGTTCTTC.

The chain couples TRBV9 to TRBJ1-2; D uncertain. Between the trimmed V and J ends, which lost 2 bases and 3 bases, there was a span of 11 bases. Germline V gene data show CDR1 as SGDLS and CDR2 as YYNGEE. The CDR3 is 14 amino acids. The CDR3 bases are TGTGCCAGCAGCGTTTCGGACGGAGACTATGGCTACACCTTC. Amino acids: CASSVSDGDYGYTF. Full variable domain (remainder filled in from reference TRBV9 and TRBJ1-2): DSGVTQTPKHLITATGQRVTLRCSPRSGDLSVYWYQQSLDQGLQFLIQYYNGEERAKGNILERFSAQQFPDLHSELNLSSLELGDSALYFCASSVSDGDYGYTFGSGTRLTVV.

This chain links TRBV9 with TRBJ1-2, with TRBD1 identical over 10 bases. V dropped 5 bases and J dropped 7; count of bases not matched to a gene: 11. The length of the CDR3 is 15 residues. Germline CDR1 and CDR2: SGDLS and YYNGEE. CDR3 sequence: CASRDPGTGDSGYTF. CDR3 DNA sequence: TGTGCCAGCAGGGATCCCGGGACAGGGGATAGTGGCTACACCTTC.

The V call is TRBV28, the J call TRBJ2-3; D may be TRBD1 (6 bases). Trimming cost V 3 bases and J 2 bases, with 15 bases left between them. In germline, CDR1 is MDHEN, CDR2 SYDVKM. This CDR3 region has 16 residues. The CDR3 region has the DNA TGTGCCAGCAGTTTGGGTTTGGGGGCCCTCACAGATACGCAGTATTTT. This translates into CASSLGLGALTDTQYF.

This chain joins TRBV4-1 and TRBJ2-5, with D perhaps matching TRBD2 (5 bases). The ends were cut back, 0 bases at V and 4 bases at J, with 18 bases in the middle. Germline V CDR1 and CDR2: MGHRA, YSYEKL. This CDR3 has 17 residues. CDR3 sequence: CASSQEFWTPNGETQYF. The CDR3 coding sequence is TGCGCCAGCAGCCAAGAGTTCTGGACTCCCAATGGAGAGACCCAGTACTTC.

The chain is built from TRBV6-1 and TRBJ2-5; 10 nucleotides match TRBD2. The ends lost 8 bases at V and 5 bases at J; junction bases unmatched: 11. Germline CDR1 MNHNS, CDR2 SASEGT. The CDR3 length is 15 residues. CDR3 in amino acids: CASRRGPSGGETQYF. The CDR3, as DNA: TGTGCCAGCCGGCGCGGACCTAGCGGGGGTGAGACCCAGTACTTC.

The chain joins TRBV6-6 to TRBJ2-1; unclear D gene. Trimming removed 4 bases from V and 6 bases from J, with 4 bases in between. CDR1 is MNHNY, CDR2 SVGAGI, per germline (reference sequence). The CDR3 is 11 residues long. CDR3 residues: CASSFVNEQFF. CDR3 nucleotide sequence: TGTGCCAGCAGTTTTGTCAATGAGCAGTTCTTC.

V and J are TRBV9 and TRBJ2-1; TRBD2 might be the D (6 bases). The CDR3 covers 13 residues. Germline-derived CDR1 and CDR2 are SGDLS and YYNGEE. The ends were cut back, 0 bases at V and 10 bases at J, with 11 bases in the middle. CDR3 residues: CASSVAYLAEQFF. The CDR3 nucleotides read TGTGCCAGCAGCGTAGCGTATCTAGCGGAGCAGTTCTTC.

The rearrangement joins TRBV5-1 to TRBJ2-7, with 9 bases fitting TRBD2. V dropped 3 bases and J dropped 3; count of bases not matched to a gene: 19. Germline loops: CDR1 SGHRS, CDR2 YFSETQ. CDR3 length equals 19 residues. The CDR3 region is CASSYTLSGTAGGNYEQYF. The CDR3 region has the DNA TGCGCCAGCAGCTACACCCTTTCAGGAACCGCGGGAGGGAACTACGAGCAGTACTTC.

The chain employs TRBV25-1 and TRBJ2-2, with 7 bases aligning to TRBD1. CDR1 and CDR2 (germline): MGHDK, SYGVNS. J lost 5 bases, V lost 3 bases, and 6 bases had no gene match. The CDR3 is 15 residues long. The CDR3 DNA sequence: TGTGCCAGCAGTGAGGCCGGGACAGTGACCGGGGAGCTGTTTTTT. Translation gives CASSEAGTVTGELFF. Full variable domain (missing parts from reference TRBV25-1 and TRBJ2-2): EADIYQTPRYLVIGTGKKITLECSQTMGHDKMYWYQQDPGMELHLIHYSYGVNSTEKGDLSSESTVSRIRTEHFPLTLESARPSHTSQYLCASSEAGTVTGELFFGEGSRLTVL.

The genes are TRBV5-4 and TRBJ2-5, with D hard to call. This CDR3 contains 14 residues. Between the trimmed V and J ends, which lost 0 bases and 2 bases, there was a span of 8 bases. The germline V gene has CDR1 SGHNT and CDR2 YYREEE (reference sequence). CDR3 bases: TGTGCCAGCAGCTTGGTCGGACCTCAAGAGACCCAGTACTTC. It yields the protein CASSLVGPQETQYF.

This clone was picked up a small number of times. The chain combines TRBV29-1 with TRBJ2-7, with D perhaps being TRBD1 or TRBD2 (5 bases each). The CDR3 has 12 amino acids. Germline V lookup: CDR1 SQVTM, CDR2 ANQGSEA. V lost 8 bases, J lost 0 bases, and 11 bases lay in between. CDR3 protein: CSIGDGSYEQYF. CDR3 bases: TGCAGCATTGGGGACGGCTCCTACGAGCAGTACTTC.

The J gene is TRBJ2-3, the V gene TRBV5-1; 12 bases are shared with TRBD2. Looked up from germline, CDR1 is SGHRS and CDR2 is YFSETQ. Unmatched junction bases numbered 5, after V lost 4 bases and J lost 2 bases. The CDR3 spans 16 residues. CDR3 protein: CASSQTSGGFTDTQYF. The CDR3 nucleotides are TGCGCCAGCAGCCAGACTAGCGGGGGATTCACAGATACGCAGTATTTT.

CDR3 sequence reads: CASSLDREDEQYF. DNA of the CDR3: TGTGCCAGCAGCTTAGACAGGGAGGATGAGCAGTACTTC. This chain connects TRBV7-8 to TRBJ2-7; either TRBD1 or TRBD2 may supply D (6 bases each). In germline, CDR1 is SGHVS, CDR2 FQNEAQ. The V gene lost 1 base and the J gene lost 7 bases, with 11 bases spanning the gap. The CDR3 spans 13 residues.

The chain links TRBV9 to TRBJ1-5; D is uncertain. Trimming removed 2 bases at V and 3 bases at J, with 12 bases between. Germline values: CDR1 SGDLS, CDR2 YYNGEE. The CDR3 is made up of 15 amino acids. DNA for the CDR3: TGTGCCAGCAGCGTCCCAGGCGAAATCAATCAGCCCCAGCATTTT. This sequence encodes CASSVPGEINQPQHF.